Listed here are 20 T cell receptor beta chains from one sample, sequenced in a study of cytomegalovirus exposure and HLA in healthy donors. PCR used 60 Vbeta primers and 13 Jbeta primers. TCRdb's table, derived via immunoSEQ multiplex PCR, lists solely in-frame clones and lacks some. The sample includes under 200,000 clones, around 68% of them seen just once. Source material: PBMCs. Receptors were obtained from a man aged 50-60 years in good health and CMV-seronegative.

This clone was seen more than once but under ten times. The chain couples TRBV7-9 to TRBJ1-4, with TRBD1 matching over 8 bases. Germline CDR1 SEHNR, CDR2 FQNEAQ (reference sequence). The CDR3 is 15 residues long. Trimming cost V 5 bases and J 5 bases; bases outside gene matches: 7. The CDR3 nucleotides are TGTGCCAGCAGCCTTGGACAGGGAAAAAATGAAAAACTGTTTTTT. Amino acid sequence: CASSLGQGKNEKLFF.

The chain carries TRBV19 and TRBJ1-1; TRBD1 is a possible D gene (6 bases). This CDR3 comprises 14 residues. Trimming pared 3 bases from V and 5 bases from J, leaving 13 bases between. The germline V gene encodes CDR1 LNHDA and CDR2 SQIVND (reference sequence). CDR3 residues: CASSIGGARTEAFF. The DNA of the CDR3 is TGTGCCAGTAGTATTGGGGGGGCAAGGACTGAAGCTTTCTTT.

The chain carries TRBV10-1 and TRBJ2-5; D unresolved. CDR3 size: 15 residues. V lost 6 bases to trimming and J lost 2 bases, with 16 bases between them. Germline CDR1 is WNHNN and CDR2 is SYGVQD (reference sequence). The CDR3 coding sequence is TGCGCCAGCAGCCTCACCACTATTTCTCAAGAGACCCAGTACTTC. It encodes CASSLTTISQETQYF.

This clone was detected once. This rearrangement joins TRBV7-8 to TRBJ2-4; D may be TRBD1 (6 bases). CDR3 size: 14 residues. Germline CDR1 and CDR2: SGHVS and FQNEAQ. V shed 1 base and J shed 4 bases, with 8 bases lying between them. CDR3 bases: TGTGCCAGCAGCTTAGAAACAGGGAAAAACATTCAGTACTTC. It yields the protein CASSLETGKNIQYF.

This clone was counted only a few times. Other DNA sequences in this sample translate to the same CDR3. This sequence joins TRBV6-5 and TRBJ1-1, with D unclear. This CDR3 comprises 15 residues. Germline V gene data show CDR1 as MNHEY and CDR2 as SVGAGI. Trimming took 0 bases from V and 1 from J, leaving 9 bases between them. The CDR3 loop is CASSYSPGKNTEAFF. The CDR3 DNA reads TGTGCCAGCAGTTACTCTCCGGGAAAGAACACTGAAGCTTTCTTT.

A remark on this clone: Different DNA sequences within this sample yield the same CDR3. CDR3 nucleotide sequence: TGCGCCAGCAGCCAAGCTGCCTTTCCCGGGACAGGGGGGGGCAATGAAAAACTGTTTTTT. Residues: CASSQAAFPGTGGGNEKLFF. The rearrangement joins TRBV4-1 to TRBJ1-4; 11 bases are shared with TRBD1. Germline-derived CDR1 and CDR2 are MGHRA and YSYEKL. The junction had 15 bases not matched to a gene; V was cut back by 1 base and J by 5 bases. This CDR3 has 20 residues.

The chain recombines TRBV7-7 with TRBJ2-1, with 13 bases lining up with TRBD2. Losses at the gene ends were 4 bases for V and 7 bases for J; bases not matched to a gene: 4. The V gene's germline CDR1 is SSHAT and CDR2 FNYEAQ (reference sequence). The CDR3 loop spans 15 amino acids. Here the CDR3 DNA reads TGTGCCAGCAGCTCACTAGCGGGGGGGAAGAATGAGCAGTTCTTC. Protein: CASSSLAGGKNEQFF.

This CDR3 reads CSPCQGNYGYTF. CDR3 nucleotide sequence: TGCAGCCCTTGCCAGGGGAACTATGGCTACACCTTC. The chain employs TRBV29-1 and TRBJ1-2; D may be TRBD1 (6 bases). The CDR3 loop spans 12 amino acids. V lost 8 bases to trimming and J lost 2 bases, with 12 bases between them. Per the germline V gene, CDR1 is SQVTM and CDR2 is ANQGSEA. Looking up the rest from reference TRBV29-1 and TRBJ1-2 gives the full variable domain: SAVISQKPSRDICQRGTSLTIQCQVDSQVTMMFWYRQQPGQSLTLIATANQGSEATYESGFVIDKFPISRPNLTFSTLTVSNMSPEDSSIYLCSPCQGNYGYTFGSGTRLTVV.

The gene calls are TRBV5-1 and TRBJ2-7; TRBD1 matches 8 bases. In germline, CDR1 is SGHRS, CDR2 YFSETQ. The CDR3 length is 14 residues. The trim removed 5 bases at V and 1 base at J, leaving 5 bases unmatched. CDR3 region: CASRFGTGSYEQYF. CDR3 coding DNA: TGCGCCAGCAGATTTGGGACAGGTTCCTACGAGCAGTACTTC. Complete variable domain (other parts from reference TRBV5-1 and TRBJ2-7): KAGVTQTPRYLIKTRGQQVTLSCSPISGHRSVSWYQQTPGQGLQFLFEYFSETQRNKGNFPGRFSGRQFSNSRSEMNVSTLELGDSALYLCASRFGTGSYEQYFGPGTRLTVT.

Regarding this clone: The same CDR3 also results from other DNA sequences found in this sample. The chain uses TRBV6-5 and TRBJ1-2; 9 nucleotides line up with TRBD1. Trimming cost V 3 bases and J 2 bases; bases outside gene matches: 1. The CDR3 length is 14 residues. Germline V gives CDR1 MNHEY, CDR2 SVGAGI. CDR3 region: CASSYGQGNYGYTF. The CDR3 region has the DNA TGTGCCAGCAGTTATGGACAGGGGAACTATGGCTACACCTTC.

This clone was seen many times. The chain has TRBV7-7 and TRBJ1-3, with 10 bases that match TRBD1. Germline V CDR1 and CDR2: SSHAT, FNYEAQ (reference sequence). The CDR3 is 16 residues long. Trimming took 5 bases from V and 0 from J; bases not matched to a gene: 4. The CDR3 sequence: CASSNGTGDSGNTIYF. CDR3 in DNA: TGTGCCAGCAGCAATGGGACAGGGGACTCTGGAAACACCATATATTTT. The variable domain in full, with the rest retrieved from reference TRBV7-7 and TRBJ1-3, is GAGVSQSPRYKVTKRGQDVTLRCDPISSHATLYWYQQALGQGPEFLTYFNYEAQPDKSGLPSDRFSAERPEGSISTLTIQRTEQRDSAMYRCASSNGTGDSGNTIYFGEGSWLTVV.

Regarding this clone: At one end, the junction sequence differs from germline, possibly due to a read error. Other DNA sequences from this sample encode an identical CDR3 as well. The chain carries TRBV6-5 and TRBJ1-2; 9 positions agree with TRBD1. Germline CDR1 and CDR2: MNHEY and SVGAGI. There are 14 residues in the CDR3. This CDR3 reads CASSYGQGNYGYTF. CDR3 sequence (DNA): TGTGCCAGCAGTTATGGACAGGGGAACTATGGCTATACCTTC.

This chain joins TRBV6-1 and TRBJ2-1, with D possibly being TRBD1 (5 bases). Trimming stripped 6 bases from V and 0 bases from J, with 12 bases between. The CDR3 consists of 15 residues. The germline CDR1 and CDR2 sequences are MNHNS and SASEGT. The CDR3 nucleotides are TGTGCCAGCAGGGCCGACAGAAGCTCCTACAATGAGCAGTTCTTC. Protein: CASRADRSSYNEQFF.

The V call is TRBV7-9, the J call TRBJ2-1; TRBD2 might be the D (6 bases). The CDR3 sequence is 16 residues long. The V gene lost 5 bases and the J gene lost 4 bases, with 18 bases spanning the gap. Germline CDR1 SEHNR, CDR2 FQNEAQ (reference sequence). The CDR3 protein is CASSPARETLYNEQFF. For the CDR3, the DNA is TGTGCCAGCAGCCCAGCGCGGGAAACCCTATACAATGAGCAGTTCTTC.

The chain combines TRBV5-6 with TRBJ1-6; TRBD1 aligns across 9 bases. Germline V gene lookup returns CDR1 SGHDT and CDR2 YYEEEE. The length of the CDR3 is 16 residues. V shed 4 bases and J 4 bases; nucleotides not matched to a gene: 6. CDR3 coding DNA: TGTGCCAGCAGCCAGCCGGGACAGGGTTATAATTCACCCCTCCACTTT. Encoded protein: CASSQPGQGYNSPLHF.

This sequence joins TRBV28 and TRBJ1-5; 11 nucleotides align to TRBD1. There are 18 residues in the CDR3. Germline-derived CDR1 and CDR2 are MDHEN and SYDVKM. V shed 6 bases, J shed 2 bases, and the junction held 12 bases outside the gene matches. The DNA of the CDR3 is TGTGCCAGCAGGAAAAAGAGGACAGGGGGCAGTGGCAATCAGCCCCAGCATTTT. This translates into CASRKKRTGGSGNQPQHF.

This chain uses TRBV7-2 with TRBJ2-1; D is undetermined. V shed 0 bases and J shed 8 bases, with 11 bases lying between them. Per the germline V gene, CDR1 is SGHTA and CDR2 is FQGNSA. There are 14 residues in the CDR3. DNA for the CDR3: TGTGCCAGCAGCTTAGCGATTTCGGGTCATGAGCAGTTCTTC. Protein sequence: CASSLAISGHEQFF. The variable domain in full, completed from reference TRBV7-2 and TRBJ2-1, reads GAGVSQSPSNKVTEKGKDVELRCDPISGHTALYWYRQSLGQGLEFLIYFQGNSAPDKSGLPSDRFSAERTGGSVSTLTIQRTQQEDSAVYLCASSLAISGHEQFFGPGTRLTVL.

The chain combines TRBV29-1 with TRBJ2-3, with TRBD1 identical over 8 bases. The V segment lost 6 bases and the J segment 1 base; nucleotides outside the gene matches: 6. From germline, CDR1 is SQVTM and CDR2 ANQGSEA. This CDR3 contains 14 residues. The CDR3 reads CSVSGTGGTDTQYF. The CDR3 bases are TGCAGCGTATCCGGGACAGGTGGCACAGATACGCAGTATTTT.

The chain joins TRBV5-6 to TRBJ2-5; TRBD2 matches 8 bases. J lost 4 bases, V lost 7 bases, and 6 bases had no gene match. Germline V gene data show CDR1 as SGHDT and CDR2 as YYEEEE. This CDR3 is 13 amino acids long. CDR3 sequence: CASPPGGRETQYF. CDR3 nucleotide sequence: TGTGCCAGCCCTCCGGGGGGGCGAGAGACCCAGTACTTC.

V is TRBV6-1 and J is TRBJ2-7; possible D gene TRBD1, 6 bases. The CDR3 totals 14 residues. V dropped 5 bases and J dropped 1 base, with 12 bases sitting between them. Germline V gene lookup returns CDR1 MNHNS and CDR2 SASEGT. The CDR3 nucleotides read TGTGCCAGCAGTAACTTACAGGGATCCTACGAGCAGTACTTC. Protein sequence: CASSNLQGSYEQYF.